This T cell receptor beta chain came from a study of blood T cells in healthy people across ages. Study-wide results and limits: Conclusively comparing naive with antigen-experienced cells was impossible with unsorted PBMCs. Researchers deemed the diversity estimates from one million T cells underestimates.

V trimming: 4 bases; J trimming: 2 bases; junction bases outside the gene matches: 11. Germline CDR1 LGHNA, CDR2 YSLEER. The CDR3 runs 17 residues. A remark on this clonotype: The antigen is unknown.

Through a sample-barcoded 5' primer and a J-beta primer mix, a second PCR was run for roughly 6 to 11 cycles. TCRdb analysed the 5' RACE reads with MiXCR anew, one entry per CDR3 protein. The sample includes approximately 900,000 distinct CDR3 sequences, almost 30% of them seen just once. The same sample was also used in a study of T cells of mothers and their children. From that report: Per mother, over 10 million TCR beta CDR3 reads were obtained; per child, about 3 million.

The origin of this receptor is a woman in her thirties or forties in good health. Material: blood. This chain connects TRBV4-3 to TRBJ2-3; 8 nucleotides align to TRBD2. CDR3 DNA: TGCGCCAGCAGCCTCCGGGGGTTTAGCGGGGACACAGATACGCAGTATTTT. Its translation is CASSLRGFSGDTDTQYF.